The present T cell receptor beta chain was sequenced within a study of shared T cell receptors in the human thymus (dated by TCRdb to the early 2020s). Study-wide context: The study examined how self-reactive, shared T-cell receptor alpha chains are generated in the human thymus.

Libraries were prepared through the immunoSEQ multiplex PCR assay. Sourced from immuneACCESS, this table was stored by TCRdb with only in-frame sequences that have V and J called. A share of the clones is absent; for the studies checked, an unresolved V gene accounts for under half, and the remainder has no known explanation. For this sample there are hundreds of thousands of clones; 80% to 90% appear just once. Of the sample, roughly 0.01% falls within the top ten clones. Concerning this clone: The clone's antigen remains unknown. Nothing much larger sits one base from this clone, and base qualities are not available.

This sample also appeared in a second study, on human thymus T cells. Reported in the second study: The donors were immunologically healthy infants in Finland who had open corrective cardiac surgery for congenital heart defects. The thymus tissue came from surgical resects taken out during corrective cardiac surgery. Usage of V and J gene segments appeared to be biased in both the thymic and the peripheral blood repertoires. The related research found that thymic TCR repertoires overlapped highly between unrelated individuals. The study described the TCR alpha and beta repertoires in under ten infant thymus samples and a few matching peripheral blood samples. Donor ages ranged from roughly 6 to 244 days, and the cohort comprised roughly six male and a couple of female infants. Thymocytes were mechanically released from the tissue and were stored as pellets of roughly 9-31 million cells at -70 degrees C. A QIAsymphony instrument was used to extract genomic DNA from frozen cell pellets. The immunoSEQ multiplex PCR assay was used to amplify the TCRB and TCRAD loci from a standardized amount of quality-controlled genomic DNA. The amplicons covered the V(D)J region and were long enough to include the CDR3 and to identify the V and J genes. The amplicons were sequenced on an Illumina platform via the commercial immunoSEQ service. Corrections for primer bias and sequencing errors followed previously described methods, while TCRAD and TCRB definitions were based on the IMGT database. The repertoires were analysed using immunoSEQ Analyzer 3.0 and VDJTools for basic statistics, V/J segment usage, diversity estimates, rarefaction and pairwise overlap. Chao1, ChaoE, Efron-Thisted, Shannon and inverse Simpson indices were used to estimate diversity, which was also estimated on datasets down-sampled to the smallest sample. Repertoire overlap was determined by strict matching of CDR3 nucleotide sequence, V gene and J gene, and Jaccard-based multidimensional scaling clustering was applied. On average, thymus samples gave 750,000 to 950,000 unique TCRB clonotypes, whereas blood samples gave around 84,000.

The sample consisted of thymocytes. The TCR was taken from a girl under three years old with a congenital heart defect. Donor details come from another sample of the same person, matched by shared clones.

The CDR3 here reads CATGNSNRGDNSPLHF. Read as DNA, the sequence is TGTGCCACCGGAAACTCAAACCGGGGTGATAATTCACCCCTCCACTTT. In this chain, TRBV15 is recombined with TRBJ1-6; no D gene is confidently identified. From the cysteine up to the phenylalanine, the CDR3 has a length of 16 residues. CDR3 DNA is the only sequence kept; it has 48 bases, read in frame from the first base. V loses 8 bases of germline sequence and J loses 5 bases, and the interval between the two ends is 19 bases. CDR1 and CDR2 are read off the germline V gene (reference sequence) as LNHNV and YYDKDF. Supplemented by the reference TRBV15 and TRBJ1-6 proteins around the CDR3, the complete variable domain is DAMVIQNPRYQVTQFGKPVTLSCSQTLNHNVMYWYQQKSSQAPKLLFHYYDKDFNNEADTPDNFQSRRPNTSFCFLDIRSPGLGDTAMYLCATGNSNRGDNSPLHFGNGTRLTVT.